This TCR beta chain was obtained from a study of T cell repertoires in cytomegalovirus infection. Looked up from germline, CDR1 is SEHNR and CDR2 is FQNEAQ (reference sequence). The CDR3 runs to 13 residues. The V end was cut by 6 bases, the J end by 5 bases, with 13 bases between. This clonotype was observed a few times. Via MiXCR, TCRdb re-called the reads, giving one row per CDR3 protein. The profile covers around 490,000 distinct CDR3 sequences, with more than 20% appearing a single time and about 12% taken by the ten largest. The source is a human donor in good health (CMV status not recorded). Some clones in this sample may be carry-over from other donors' samples. Material for sequencing was PBMCs. The chain has TRBV7-9 and TRBJ1-1; D perhaps matches TRBD1 (5 bases). The DNA for the CDR3 is TGTGCCAGCAGTACGGGACGTGAGACTGAAGCTTTCTTT. Its protein is CASSTGRETEAFF.